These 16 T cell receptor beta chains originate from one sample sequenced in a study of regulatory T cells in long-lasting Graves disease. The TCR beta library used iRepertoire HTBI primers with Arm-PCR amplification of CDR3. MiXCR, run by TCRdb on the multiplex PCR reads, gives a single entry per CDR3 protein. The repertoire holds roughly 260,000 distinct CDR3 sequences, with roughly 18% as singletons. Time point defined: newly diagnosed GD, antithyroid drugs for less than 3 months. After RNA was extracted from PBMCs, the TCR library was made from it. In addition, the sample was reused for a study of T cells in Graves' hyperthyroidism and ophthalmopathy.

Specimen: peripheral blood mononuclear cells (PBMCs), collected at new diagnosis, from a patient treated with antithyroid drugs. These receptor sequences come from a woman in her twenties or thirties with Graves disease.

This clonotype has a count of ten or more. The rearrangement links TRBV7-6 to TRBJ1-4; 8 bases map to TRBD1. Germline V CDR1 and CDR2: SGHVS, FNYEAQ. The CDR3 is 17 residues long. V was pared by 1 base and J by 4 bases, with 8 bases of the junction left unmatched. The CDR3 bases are TGTGCCAGCAGCTTAGAAGCTTTTACAGGGGGTAATGAAAAACTGTTTTTT. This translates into CASSLEAFTGGNEKLFF.

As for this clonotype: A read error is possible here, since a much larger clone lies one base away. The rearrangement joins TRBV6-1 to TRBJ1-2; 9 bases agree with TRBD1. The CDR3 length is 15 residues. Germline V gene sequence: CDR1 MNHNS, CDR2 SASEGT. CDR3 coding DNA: TGTGCCAGCAGTGTTGGACAGGGGCGAGAGAATGGCCACACCTTC. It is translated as CASSVGQGRENGHTF.

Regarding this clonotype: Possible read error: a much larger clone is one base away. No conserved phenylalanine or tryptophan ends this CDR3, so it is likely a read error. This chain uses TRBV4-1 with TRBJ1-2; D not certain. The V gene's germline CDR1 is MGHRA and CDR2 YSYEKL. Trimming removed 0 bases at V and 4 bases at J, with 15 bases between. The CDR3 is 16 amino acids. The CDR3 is CASSQDLRQGFYGYTL. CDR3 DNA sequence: TGCGCCAGCAGCCAAGATCTTAGACAAGGGTTCTATGGCTACACCTTA.

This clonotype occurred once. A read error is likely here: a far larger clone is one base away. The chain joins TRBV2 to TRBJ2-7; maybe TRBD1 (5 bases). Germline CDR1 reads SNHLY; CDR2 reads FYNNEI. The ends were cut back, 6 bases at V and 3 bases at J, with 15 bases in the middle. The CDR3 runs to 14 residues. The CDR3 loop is CASRDTVDSYEQYF. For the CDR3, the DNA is TGTGCCAGCAGGGACACCGTCGACAGCTACGAGCAGTACTTC.

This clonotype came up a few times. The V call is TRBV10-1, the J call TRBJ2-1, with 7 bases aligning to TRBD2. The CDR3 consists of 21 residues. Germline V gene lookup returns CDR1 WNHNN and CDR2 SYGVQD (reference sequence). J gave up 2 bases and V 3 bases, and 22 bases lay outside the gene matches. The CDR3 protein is CASSDFGATGHGGGTYNEQFF. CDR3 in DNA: TGCGCCAGCAGTGATTTCGGGGCGACTGGTCACGGCGGGGGAACCTACAATGAGCAGTTCTTC.

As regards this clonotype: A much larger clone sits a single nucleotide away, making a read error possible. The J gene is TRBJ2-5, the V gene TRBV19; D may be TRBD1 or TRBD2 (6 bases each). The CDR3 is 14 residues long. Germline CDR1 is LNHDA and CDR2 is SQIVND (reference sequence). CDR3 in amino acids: CASGIAGGEETQYF. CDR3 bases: TGTGCCAGTGGTATTGCCGGGGGCGAGGAGACCCAGTACTTC.

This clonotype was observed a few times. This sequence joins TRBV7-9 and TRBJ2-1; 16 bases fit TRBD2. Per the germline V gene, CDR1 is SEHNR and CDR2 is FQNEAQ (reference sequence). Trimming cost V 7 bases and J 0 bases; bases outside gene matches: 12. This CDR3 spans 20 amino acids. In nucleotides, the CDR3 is TGTGCCAGCACCAACACAATGGGACTAGCGGGGGGGAGCTCCTACAATGAGCAGTTCTTC. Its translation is CASTNTMGLAGGSSYNEQFF.

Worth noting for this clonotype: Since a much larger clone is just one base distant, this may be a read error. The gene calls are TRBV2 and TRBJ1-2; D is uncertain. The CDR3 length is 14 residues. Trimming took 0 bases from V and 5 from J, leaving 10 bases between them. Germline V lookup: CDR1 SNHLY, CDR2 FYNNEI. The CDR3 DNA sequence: TGTGCCAGCAGTGAAGCCAGCTTTCAGTATGGCTACACCTTC. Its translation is CASSEASFQYGYTF. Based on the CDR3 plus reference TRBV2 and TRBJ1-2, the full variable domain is EPEVTQTPSHQVTQMGQEVILRCVPISNHLYFYWYRQILGQKVEFLVSFYNNEISEKSEIFDDQFSVERPDGSNFTLKIRSTKLEDSAMYFCASSEASFQYGYTFGSGTRLTVV.

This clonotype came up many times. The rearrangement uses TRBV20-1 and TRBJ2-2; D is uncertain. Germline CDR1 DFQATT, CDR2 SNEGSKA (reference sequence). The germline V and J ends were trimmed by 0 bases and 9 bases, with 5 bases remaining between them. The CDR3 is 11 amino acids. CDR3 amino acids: CSARDRRELFF. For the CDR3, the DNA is TGCAGTGCTAGAGATAGGCGGGAGCTGTTTTTT.

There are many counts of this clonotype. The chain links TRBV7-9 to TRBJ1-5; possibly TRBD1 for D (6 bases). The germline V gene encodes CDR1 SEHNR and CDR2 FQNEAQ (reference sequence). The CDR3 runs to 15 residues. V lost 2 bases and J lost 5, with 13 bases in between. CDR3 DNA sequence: TGTGCCAGCAGCTTATTGGGGGGGGCAGATCAGCCCCAGCATTTT. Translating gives CASSLLGGADQPQHF.

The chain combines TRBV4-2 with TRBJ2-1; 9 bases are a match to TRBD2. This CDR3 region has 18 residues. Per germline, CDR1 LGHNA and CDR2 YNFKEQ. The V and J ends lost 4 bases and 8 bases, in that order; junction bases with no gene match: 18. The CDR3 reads CASSRLIPLAGQGDEQFF. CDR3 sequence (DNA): TGTGCCAGCAGCCGACTCATCCCGCTAGCGGGGCAAGGGGATGAGCAGTTCTTC.

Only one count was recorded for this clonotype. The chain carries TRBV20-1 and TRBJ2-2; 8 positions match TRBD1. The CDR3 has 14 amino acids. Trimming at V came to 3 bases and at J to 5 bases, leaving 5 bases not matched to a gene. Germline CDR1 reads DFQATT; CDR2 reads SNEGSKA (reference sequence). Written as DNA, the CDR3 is TGCAGTGCTAGCAGGGGGCTCGGGACCGGGGAGCTGTTTTTT. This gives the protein CSASRGLGTGELFF.

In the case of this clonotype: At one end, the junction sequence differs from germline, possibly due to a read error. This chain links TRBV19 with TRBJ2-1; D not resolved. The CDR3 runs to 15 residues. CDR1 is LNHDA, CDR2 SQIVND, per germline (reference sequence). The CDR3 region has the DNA TGTGCCAGTAAATCGGCTCCGACTCCCTACAATGAGCGGTTCTTC. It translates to CASKSAPTPYNERFF.

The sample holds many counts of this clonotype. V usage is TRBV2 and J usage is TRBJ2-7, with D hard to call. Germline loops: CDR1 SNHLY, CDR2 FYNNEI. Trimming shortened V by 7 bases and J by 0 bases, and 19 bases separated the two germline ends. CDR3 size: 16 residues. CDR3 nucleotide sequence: TGTGCCAGCAACCGAGGCCTAGGATCAGACTCCTACGAGCAGTACTTC. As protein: CASNRGLGSDSYEQYF.

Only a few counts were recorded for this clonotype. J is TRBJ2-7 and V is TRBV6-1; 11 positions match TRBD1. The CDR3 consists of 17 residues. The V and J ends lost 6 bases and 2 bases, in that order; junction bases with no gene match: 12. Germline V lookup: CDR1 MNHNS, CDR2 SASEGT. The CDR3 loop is CASSDTGTGGTPYEQYF. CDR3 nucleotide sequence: TGTGCCAGCAGCGATACAGGGACAGGGGGGACGCCCTACGAGCAGTACTTC.

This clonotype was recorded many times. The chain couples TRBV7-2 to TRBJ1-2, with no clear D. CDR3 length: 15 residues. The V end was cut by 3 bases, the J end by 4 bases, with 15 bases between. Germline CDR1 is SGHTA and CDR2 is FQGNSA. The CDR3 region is CASSFLYTPFYGYTF. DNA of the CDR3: TGTGCCAGCAGCTTCCTGTACACACCCTTCTATGGCTACACCTTC.